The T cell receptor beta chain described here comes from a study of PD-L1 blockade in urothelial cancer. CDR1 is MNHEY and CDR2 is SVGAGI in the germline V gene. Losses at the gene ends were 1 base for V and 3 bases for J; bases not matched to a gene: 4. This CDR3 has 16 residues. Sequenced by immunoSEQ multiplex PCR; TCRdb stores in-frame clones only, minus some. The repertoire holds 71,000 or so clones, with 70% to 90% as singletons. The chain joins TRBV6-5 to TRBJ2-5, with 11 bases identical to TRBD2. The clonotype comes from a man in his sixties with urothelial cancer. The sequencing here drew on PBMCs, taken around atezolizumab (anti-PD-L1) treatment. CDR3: CASSYYKTSGEETQYF. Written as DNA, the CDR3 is TGTGCCAGCAGTTACTACAAGACTAGCGGGGAAGAGACCCAGTACTTC.